Included here is one T cell receptor (beta chain) sequence, with context. Its antigen is not identified. The method was immunoSEQ multiplex PCR; TCRdb's version includes in-frame clones alone and lacks a portion of them. The sample lists roughly 1 million clones, around 74% seen once, with 1.4% in the top ten. The entry originates in a study of shared clonotypes between healthy human individuals. Overall study context: Samples came from a couple of female and a few male donors aged 18 to 49.

Findings of the study overall: About 5% of naive CD4 clonotypes were shared across several donors. How much donors shared clonotypes was expected to be affected by sequencing depth.

Per the germline V gene, CDR1 is DFQATT and CDR2 is SNEGSKA (reference sequence). The CDR3 extends over 10 amino acids. V lost 6 bases to trimming and J lost 3 bases, with 5 bases between them. Donors had no recently reported acute infections or vaccinations and were HIV-negative. The V gene is TRBV20-1, the J gene TRBJ1-1; D ambiguous. The receptor was derived from a man between 18 and 29 years old in good health. Sequencing input: memory CD4+ T cells sorted from blood. The subset: CD45RA-negative fraction. The CDR3 protein is CSAMHTEAFF. The CDR3, as DNA: TGCAGTGCCATGCACACTGAAGCTTTCTTT.